This T cell receptor (beta chain) is from a study of blood T cells in healthy people across ages (dated by TCRdb to about 2015). Regarding the study in general: Template switching captured roughly one uniquely barcoded TCR beta cDNA molecule per two T cells in model experiments. The study measured age-related changes in TCR beta repertoire diversity using deep sequencing normalized with unique cDNA molecular identifiers. The donors were divided into four age groups: young (average approximately 17 years), middle-aged (about 40), aged (around 67) and long-lived (roughly 82). To avoid experimental bias, donors of different ages were spread randomly across the sequencing lanes. Using the same blood draw, the study looked at two additional independent replicas of 1 million unique cDNA reads for two donors, one aged 18 to 30 and the other aged 80 or older. The full study reports these points: Conclusive comparison of naive and antigen-experienced compartments was prevented by the profiling of bulk unsorted PBMCs. A strong correlation was found between observed TCR beta diversity and the percentage of naive T cells measured by flow cytometry. Because the CMV infection status of the donors was unknown, age-related changes in expanded clonotypes may potentially have been confounded. Estimates of total diversity from one million sequenced T cells were regarded as lower bounds and underestimates. Observed TCR beta diversity per million T cells fell roughly linearly with age, and a significant reduction was already apparent by age approximately 41. Compared with the aged group, the long-lived group had more naive CD4+ T cells, fewer expanded clones and increased TCR diversity, suggesting age selection.

The sample holds a few counts of this clonotype. The clone's antigen remains unknown. One base away there is no much larger clone; base qualities are not given. The receptor library was made with 5' RACE. Sequenced using an Illumina HiSeq 2500. A second PCR of about 7 to 12 cycles was performed with a sample-barcoded 5' primer and a J-beta primer mix. A unique molecular identifier was introduced onto each TCR beta cDNA molecule by a template-switch 5' adaptor carrying 12 random nucleotides. At least 3 million CDR3-containing paired-end reads were obtained from each sample. First-strand cDNA was synthesized from all RNA with the Mint cDNA synthesis kit, primed by a TRBC-specific oligonucleotide. Following uracil-DNA glycosylase treatment, all cDNA underwent a first 18-cycle PCR with the universal primers M1SS and BC2_uni_R. On the study's bioinformatics: For normalization, 1 million high-quality reads were randomly selected from each sample, with every read carrying a distinct molecular identifier. Instead of being binned into consensus sequences, reads that shared molecular identifiers were thrown out. MiTCR, with a Q25 quality threshold and the strictest error-elimination algorithm, was used for CDR3 identification, clonotype clustering and error correction. Lower-bound total TCR beta diversity was estimated with a nonparametric unseen species model using Euler transformation. The public reads were run again by TCRdb, first through fastp at Q25 and then through MiXCR, and only productive beta chains were kept. Rows are combined by CDR3 protein, so each entry shows the most common genes and DNA. The V and J calls follow TCRdb's processing rather than the paper's. This sample gives 550,000 to 750,000 distinct CDR3 sequences in total; around a fifth of them show up just once. The ten largest clones capture about 3.6% of the sample.

The approximately 41 donors, aged about 6 to 95 years, were systemically healthy Caucasian individuals from Russia. Each donor gave about 9.8 milliliters of peripheral blood, drawn into EDTA-treated Vacutainer tubes. Ficoll-Paque density-gradient centrifugation was used to isolate PBMCs, with at least 6 million per sample. Total RNA, at least 5 micrograms per sample, was extracted from PBMCs with Trizol reagent. For every donor, flow cytometry on a PBMC aliquot measured the percentage of naive CD45RAhigh/CD27high T cells. CDR1 LGHDT and CDR2 YNNKEL were looked up in the germline V gene (reference sequence). CDR3 length: 16 amino acids, cysteine to phenylalanine. The kept DNA is CDR3 alone, 48 bases in frame from the first base. V sheds 2 bases and J sheds 0 bases, leaving 14 bases between their ends.

The clonotype was recovered from a man aged 70-80 years in good health. Sequenced: blood. The rearranged chain carries TRBV3-1 and TRBJ2-7; no D gene call is confident. The DNA is as follows: TGTGCCAGCAGCCAAAGAAAAGGGATAAACTCCTACGAGCAGTACTTC. Protein translation: CASSQRKGINSYEQYF.